The T cell receptor (beta chain) described here comes from a study of immune heterogeneity within non-small cell lung tumors (dated by TCRdb to 2017 to 2018). Background on the whole study: Histology comprised a few squamous cell carcinomas, fewer than 12 non-squamous carcinomas and 1 tumor not otherwise specified. To examine intratumoral immune heterogeneity, the study used whole-exome sequencing, RNA-seq and TCR beta repertoire sequencing on multiple spatially distinct regions of each NSCLC tumor. TCR repertoires were analyzed from roughly 57 tumor loci of some 15 patients, whereas transcriptome data were available for only approximately 47 loci from 11 to 13 patients. Binding of neoantigens to the HLA alleles of each patient was predicted with netMHCpan-3.0 for mutant peptides of 8 to 11 amino acids. Here is what the overall study found, with its caveats: Within a patient, the same dominant CDR3B clonotypes appeared at multiple loci, but different tumor locations also contained unique high-frequency clones. Local tumor mutational burden and local T-cell repertoire clonality had a statistically significant but moderate positive correlation (R 0.3 to 0.4). Individual patients mostly had different high-frequency TCR beta clonotypes.

The TCR beta CDR3 region was amplified with a multiplex PCR system whose first round ran for 9 to 10 cycles using 32 V-gene forward primers and 13 J-gene reverse primers. The first PCR round used a QIAGEN Multiplex PCR Kit, and the primer sequences were filed in Chinese patent CN105087789A. In a second PCR round, Illumina universal primers were added with the Phusion High-Fidelity PCR Kit. TCR libraries were paired-end sequenced at 151 bp read length on the Illumina HiSeq X Ten platform. On the authors' methods: Reads lacking multiplex PCR primers were removed with Cutadapt, read pairs were merged with PEAR, and CDR3 regions were called with MiXCR default settings. Repertoire diversity was assessed by Shannon entropy, and clonality was calculated as one minus the Shannon entropy divided by the ln of the count of productive unique sequences. A clonotype counted as a dominant or high-frequency T-cell clone when its frequency was 0.5% or higher. TCRdb reworked the public reads: Q25 trimming with fastp, MiXCR clone assembly, productive beta chains retained. Duplicate CDR3 protein sequences are folded into a single record with the most common DNA and genes. TCRdb, rather than the study authors, made the V and J calls. A total of 10,000 to 15,000 distinct CDR3 sequences appear in this sample, 23% of them only once. Under 15% of the sample is taken by the ten largest.

Genomic DNA extracted from bulk tumor tissue served as TCR template, with around 590 ng gDNA amplified per sample. During surgery, several biopsies were collected from each primary tumor and placed as far from one another as possible within the tumor mass. The study cohort was described as untreated, and the patients were newly diagnosed NSCLC cases having curative surgery. The samples came from some 15 patients with newly diagnosed non-small cell lung cancer who were having surgery intended to be curative. A couple of independent pathologists examined the resected tumor masses. Sequencing was performed only on DNA and RNA samples of high quality. Its CDR3 holds 13 amino acids, cysteine through phenylalanine. The only DNA kept is the CDR3, 39 bases in frame from the first base. The germline V gene specifies KGHSH as CDR1 and LQKENI as CDR2. About this clonotype: Its antigen has not been determined. Being one base from a much bigger clone, this may be a read error.

The V and J genes are TRBV18 and TRBJ2-1; the best D guess is TRBD2, with 6 bases matching. The specimen sequenced was lung tumor tissue. This clonotype was sampled from a man aged 50-60 years with non-small cell lung cancer. The CDR3 here reads CVSSLTPGDEQFF. The nucleotide sequence is given as TGTGTCAGCTCACTCACCCCGGGGGATGAGCAGTTCTTC.